One TCR beta chain is described in this entry. Per the study methods: Amplification with reference gene primers provided the estimates of nucleated cell counts. Only in-frame clones appear in the TCRdb table, and some are missing; sequencing was by immunoSEQ multiplex PCR. Clone size and V and J calls were adopted from that table, with D and trimming inferred from the DNA. In the table there are about 200,000 clones, around 92% of which are singletons. Enrolled through a virtual design, the participants were between roughly 18 and 100 years of age and came from roughly 22 US areas. The data were obtained in a study of blood T cell repertoires in COVID-19. Overall study: Collection of acute and convalescent COVID-19 samples took place in the United States, Italy and Spain. Sources were T cells, B-cell-depleted T cells, or PBMCs; the material itself was cDNA or gDNA.

CDR1 MNHEY and CDR2 SVGAGI come from the germline V gene. The CDR3 has 15 residues. V was shortened by 0 bases and J by 7 bases, with 15 bases between the two germline ends. The sample was PBMCs or T cells enriched from blood (not recorded which). The chain links TRBV6-5 to TRBJ1-2; TRBD1 might be the D (6 bases). The sequence derives from a woman in her thirties with acute COVID-19. CDR3 nucleotide sequence: TGTGCCAGCAGTTACTCCGGACAGCACGCCGGTGGCTACACCTTC. It is translated as CASSYSGQHAGGYTF.